This TCR beta chain was identified during a study of CD8+ T cells in alopecia areata (dated by TCRdb to the late 2010s). Some background on the complete study: The treated patients, all with moderate-to-severe alopecia areata, were enrolled in an open-label pilot trial of oral tofacitinib given at 5 to 10 mg twice daily. Tofacitinib was administered for 6 to 18 months, and 6 months of follow-up off drug were then conducted to assess delayed response and recurrence. The SALT score, which quantifies the percentage of affected scalp surface area, was used to measure disease severity in treated patients. High-throughput TCRbeta sequencing was used to examine T cell clonal expansion in alopecia areata in both the C3H/HeJ mouse model and human patients. Human TCRbeta sequencing covered scalp tissue and sorted CD4+ and CD8+ peripheral blood T cells from patchy and totalis/universalis alopecia areata patients and healthy controls. Biopsies were taken from tofacitinib-treated patients at baseline and again at 4 and 24 weeks into treatment, and several of those patients also had a later scalp biopsy. Clonality in the scalp was compared among normal scalp (n=4), patchy alopecia areata scalp (n=8), and alopecia totalis/universalis scalp (n=8). RNA was extracted with the PAXgene miRNA kit for fixed scalp, the miRNeasy kit for PBMCs, and the RNeasy kit for mouse skin. immunoSEQ multiplex PCR using 35 Vbeta forward primers and 13 Jbeta reverse primers was used to amplify TCRbeta CDR3 regions.

Including cysteine and phenylalanine, the CDR3 has 14 amino acids. CDR3 DNA is the only sequence kept; it has 42 bases, read in frame from the first base. Study-wide findings and limitations: Compared with mice, TCR sequences shared between patients were less clear, possibly partly because of HLA diversity across the patient population. Because the treated cohort was small and had just a single nonresponder, larger studies are needed to establish links between baseline CD8+ expansion and response. Many expanded lesional clones were found to persist in scalp and blood during tofacitinib treatment, and relapse after treatment cessation may be partly explained by this persistence. Unlike mouse skin, where gammadelta T cells dominate, normal human skin contains resident alphabeta T cells that get sequenced too, which complicates analysis of the scalp TCR repertoire. Lesional scalp, especially in alopecia totalis/universalis, showed higher clonality and more expanded CD8+ clones than normal scalp, suggesting antigenic drive. With tofacitinib, both scalp clonality and the number of expanded CD8+ clones among the top 100 scalp clones went down significantly.

This clone turned up a few times. Its antigen remains undetermined. Per-base quality was not reported, and no clone a single base away is much larger than it. Library preparation used the immunoSEQ multiplex PCR assay. To provide template for TCR sequencing, every sample had RNA extracted and reverse transcribed into cDNA. First-strand cDNA was synthesized with SuperScript III using a 2:1 mix of oligo-dT and random hexamers. A synthetic immune receptor repertoire was used to gauge amplification bias, and whatever bias remained was removed computationally. The authors' pipeline ran thus. Raw reads were preprocessed to remove errors, and CDR3 was defined by IMGT conventions from the conserved cysteine to phenylalanine. Clonality was calculated as 1 minus Shannon entropy normalized by log2 of the number of productive unique TCRs. Whether each scalp clone was CD4 or CD8 was inferred by checking scalp TCRbeta sequences against the CD4 and CD8 repertoires from sorted blood. The immuneACCESS repertoire file appears here via TCRdb, limited to in-frame rearrangements. These files lack a portion of the clones; in checked studies, under half of the deficit traces to unresolved V genes, and the cause of the others is not known. V, J and clone size were drawn from that table, and D and trimming were deduced from the DNA. In all, the sample holds about 220,000 clones, and around three fifths of those were seen once. The ten top clones hold roughly 1.5% of the sample.

Taken with the paper, the label for time point translates to: around 4 weeks on oral tofacitinib. The treatment or condition label on this specimen signifies: oral pan-JAK inhibitor, 5-10 mg twice daily. Peripheral blood and lesional scalp punch biopsies were obtained from patients with alopecia areata. PBMCs were isolated by density centrifugation and stained for CD3, CD4 and CD8, after which CD4+ and CD8+ T cells were sorted on a FACSAria. Here the sequenced sample was CD4+ T cells sorted from blood, taken at week 4, from a patient treated with tofacitinib. The clonotype comes from a human donor with alopecia areata. The receptor chain draws on TRBV21-1 and TRBJ1-2. TRBV21-1 is recorded as a pseudogene. This receptor carries the CDR3 CASTQTEESYGYTF. DNA sequence: TGTGCCAGCACCCAGACGGAGGAGTCCTATGGCTACACCTTC.